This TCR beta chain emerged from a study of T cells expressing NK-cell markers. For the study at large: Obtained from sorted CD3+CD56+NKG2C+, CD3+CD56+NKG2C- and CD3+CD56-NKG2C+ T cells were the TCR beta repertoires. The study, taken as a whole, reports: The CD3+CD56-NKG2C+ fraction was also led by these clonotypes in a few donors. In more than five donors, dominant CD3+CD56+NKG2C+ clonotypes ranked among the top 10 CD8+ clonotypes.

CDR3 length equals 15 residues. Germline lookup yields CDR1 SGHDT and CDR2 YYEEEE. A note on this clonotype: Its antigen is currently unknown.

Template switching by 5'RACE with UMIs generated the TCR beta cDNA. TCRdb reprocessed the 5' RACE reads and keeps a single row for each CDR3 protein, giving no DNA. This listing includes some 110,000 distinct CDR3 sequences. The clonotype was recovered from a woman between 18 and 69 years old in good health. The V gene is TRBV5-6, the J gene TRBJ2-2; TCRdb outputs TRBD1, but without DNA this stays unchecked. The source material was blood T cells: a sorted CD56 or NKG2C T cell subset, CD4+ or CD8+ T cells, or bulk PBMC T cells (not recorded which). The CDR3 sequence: CASSFLGDNTGELFF.